A selection of T cell receptor beta chains follows, all from one sample in a study of shared clonotypes between healthy human individuals. Clones were sequenced by immunoSEQ multiplex PCR, and TCRdb holds only the in-frame ones, with some missing. The sample includes fewer than 600,000 clones, roughly four fifths seen only once; the top ten take more than 10%. The sequenced sample consisted of PBMCs. These receptors came from a woman aged 35 to 49 in good health. Some clones in this sample may be carry-over from other donors' samples. The CDR3 runs from the conserved cysteine through the conserved F or W. D genes are given only for firm matches. A row's size may be missing; if present it is once, few, many or a size class.

clone size,V gene,J gene,D gene,CDR3 DNA,CDR3 protein
NA,TRBV10-3,TRBJ1-1,NA,TGTGCCATCAGTGAGTCTTTCCGGTTGAGCACTGAAGCTTTCTTT,CAISESFRLSTEAFF
NA,TRBV5-1,TRBJ2-4,TRBD1,TGCGCCAGCAGCTTGGTAGGGCCCCTGGACAGGGGGCCGGAGTCTCAACAAAACATTCAGTACTTC,CASSLVGPLDRGPESQQNIQYF
NA,TRBV30,TRBJ1-1,NA,TGTGCCTGGAGTAGAGCCAGGGACACTGAAGCCTTCTTT,CAWSRARDTEAFF
NA,TRBV7-9,TRBJ2-2,NA,TGTGCCAGCTGGTTCGGGGCCGGGGAGCTGTTTTTT,CASWFGAGELFF
once,TRBV7-3,TRBJ2-2,TRBD2,TGTGCCAGCAGAGCCGGGACTAGCGGGAATACCGGGGAGCTGTTTTTT,CASRAGTSGNTGELFF
NA,TRBV7-8,TRBJ2-2,NA,TGTGCCAGCAGCTTAGGCAGCCGGGAGCTGTTTTTT,CASSLGSRELFF
NA,TRBV7-7,TRBJ2-1,TRBD2,TGTGCCAGCAGCCCCGGACTAGCGGGACACACCAATGAGCAGTTCTTC,CASSPGLAGHTNEQFF
few,TRBV7-2,TRBJ2-1,NA,TGTGCCAGCAGCTTTTCATCGCCTGGCGCCTACAATGAGCAGTTCTTC,CASSFSSPGAYNEQFF
NA,TRBV28,TRBJ2-5,NA,TGTGCCAGCAGTTCAAGCAGGGGGGAGCTTAGCCAAGAGACCCAGTACTTC,CASSSSRGELSQETQYF
NA,TRBV30,TRBJ1-2,NA,TGTGCCTCCCACGGGGCGGGGGACGGCTACACCTTC,CASHGAGDGYTF
NA,TRBV18,TRBJ2-3,TRBD1,TGTGCCAGCTCACCAGAGGACAGGGGCACAGATACGCAGTATTTT,CASSPEDRGTDTQYF
NA,TRBV28,TRBJ1-2,NA,TGTGCCAGCAGTTTACCCTCCGTCAGCCCCACGGAGGGCTACACCTTC,CASSLPSVSPTEGYTF
NA,TRBV7-9,TRBJ1-1,NA,TGTGCCAGCAGCTTAGGAACTAACCTGAACACTGAAGCTTTCTTT,CASSLGTNLNTEAFF
NA,TRBV7-2,TRBJ2-7,TRBD2,TGTGCCAGCAGCTTAATCGGGACTAGCGGCTACGAGCAGTACTTC,CASSLIGTSGYEQYF
NA,TRBV9,TRBJ2-7,NA,TGTGCCAGCAGCCCCCGGACAAGTTCGGCCTACGAGCAGTACTTC,CASSPRTSSAYEQYF
NA,TRBV30,TRBJ1-3,NA,TGTGCCTGGAATGTTGGAAACACCATATATTTT,CAWNVGNTIYF
NA,TRBV7-9,TRBJ1-2,TRBD1,TGTGCCAGCAGCTCCCAGGGGGCTGATGGCTACACCTTC,CASSSQGADGYTF